These 9 T cell receptor beta chains came from one sample sequenced in a study of response to subunit inactivated influenza vaccine. TCRdb reprocessed the RT-PCR reads via MiXCR and lists one record per CDR3 protein. The data contain 550,000 to 600,000 distinct CDR3 sequences, about an eighth of them singletons. Sample: PBMCs from blood, taken on the day of vaccination. These receptors all stem from a man aged 50-60 years who received an inactivated influenza vaccine.

This clonotype appeared a few times. The chain has TRBV5-1 and TRBJ2-1; possible D gene TRBD2, 6 bases. The germline V and J ends were trimmed by 2 bases and 4 bases, with 13 bases remaining between them. The CDR3 loop spans 15 amino acids. CDR1 and CDR2 (germline): SGHRS, YFSETQ. CDR3 DNA sequence: TGCGCCAGCAGCTTTTCGGCCCGGGGGTACAATGAGCAGTTCTTC. Protein product: CASSFSARGYNEQFF.

CDR3 sequence: CAISEGPSPDTQYF. The CDR3 DNA is TGTGCCATCAGTGAAGGACCCTCACCAGATACGCAGTATTTT. V usage is TRBV10-3 and J usage is TRBJ2-3; D unclear. Germline values: CDR1 ENHRY, CDR2 SYGVKD. Trimming pared 3 bases from V and 4 bases from J, leaving 11 bases between. CDR3 length: 14 amino acids.

This clonotype was counted ten times or more. The DNA of the CDR3 is TGCAGCGTTGGACTTCAGCACTCCTACGAGCAGTACTTC. Its protein is CSVGLQHSYEQYF. This chain joins TRBV29-1 and TRBJ2-7; D is unresolved. V was cut by 4 bases and J by 0 bases, with 10 bases left in between. The CDR3 covers 13 residues. Looked up from germline, CDR1 is SQVTM and CDR2 is ANQGSEA.

The rearrangement uses TRBV11-2 and TRBJ2-1, with D possibly TRBD2 on 5 matching bases. In germline, CDR1 is SGHAT, CDR2 FQNNGV. This CDR3 spans 13 amino acids. Trimming took 5 bases from V and 9 from J, leaving 14 bases between them. The CDR3 DNA follows: TGTGCCAGCAGCGGATGGGCGGAGGTTGAGCAGTTCTTC. Encoded protein: CASSGWAEVEQFF.

In this sample, this clonotype turned up many times. The chain joins TRBV9 to TRBJ2-7, with D perhaps TRBD1 or TRBD2 (5 bases each). In germline, CDR1 is SGDLS, CDR2 YYNGEE. Trimming removed 0 bases at V and 2 bases at J, with 15 bases between. The CDR3 covers 16 residues. The CDR3 spells CASSVAGTVRTYEQYF. CDR3 coding DNA: TGTGCCAGCAGCGTAGCTGGGACCGTAAGAACCTACGAGCAGTACTTC.

This clonotype was counted a few times. The gene calls are TRBV25-1 and TRBJ1-1; 7 bases match TRBD1. Germline CDR1 reads MGHDK; CDR2 reads SYGVNS. With 0 bases clipped from V and 5 bases from J, the junction kept 3 bases outside the gene matches. This CDR3 spans 14 amino acids. This CDR3 reads CASSEYRGSTEAFF. As DNA, the CDR3 is TGTGCCAGCAGTGAATACAGGGGGAGTACTGAAGCTTTCTTT.

This clonotype was observed at least ten times. The junction departs from germline at one end; a sequencing error may be responsible. The V and J genes are TRBV7-2 and TRBJ2-7; tentative D call: TRBD2 (7 bases). Germline V gene data show CDR1 as SGHTA and CDR2 as FQGNSA. This CDR3 contains 16 residues. The CDR3 reads CASSLSGGADSHEQYF. The CDR3 nucleotides read TGTGCCAGCAGCTTAAGTGGGGGGGCAGACTCCCACGAGCAGTACTTC.

This clonotype turned up a few times. The J gene is TRBJ2-5, the V gene TRBV5-1, with D perhaps matching TRBD2 (6 bases). Trimming pared 7 bases from V and 3 bases from J, leaving 13 bases between. Germline V gene data show CDR1 as SGHRS and CDR2 as YFSETQ. This CDR3 is built from 13 residues. This chain's CDR3 is CASGGRTEETQYF. In nucleotides, the CDR3 is TGCGCCAGCGGGGGGAGGACCGAAGAGACCCAGTACTTC.

The genes are TRBV10-2 and TRBJ1-1; 8 bases match TRBD1. The CDR3 runs 15 residues. V shed 0 bases and J 4 bases; nucleotides not matched to a gene: 4. Germline lookup yields CDR1 WSHSY and CDR2 SAAADI. The CDR3 DNA is TGCGCCAGCAGTGAGTCGGAAACAGGGGGCACTGAAGCTTTCTTT. Its translation: CASSESETGGTEAFF.